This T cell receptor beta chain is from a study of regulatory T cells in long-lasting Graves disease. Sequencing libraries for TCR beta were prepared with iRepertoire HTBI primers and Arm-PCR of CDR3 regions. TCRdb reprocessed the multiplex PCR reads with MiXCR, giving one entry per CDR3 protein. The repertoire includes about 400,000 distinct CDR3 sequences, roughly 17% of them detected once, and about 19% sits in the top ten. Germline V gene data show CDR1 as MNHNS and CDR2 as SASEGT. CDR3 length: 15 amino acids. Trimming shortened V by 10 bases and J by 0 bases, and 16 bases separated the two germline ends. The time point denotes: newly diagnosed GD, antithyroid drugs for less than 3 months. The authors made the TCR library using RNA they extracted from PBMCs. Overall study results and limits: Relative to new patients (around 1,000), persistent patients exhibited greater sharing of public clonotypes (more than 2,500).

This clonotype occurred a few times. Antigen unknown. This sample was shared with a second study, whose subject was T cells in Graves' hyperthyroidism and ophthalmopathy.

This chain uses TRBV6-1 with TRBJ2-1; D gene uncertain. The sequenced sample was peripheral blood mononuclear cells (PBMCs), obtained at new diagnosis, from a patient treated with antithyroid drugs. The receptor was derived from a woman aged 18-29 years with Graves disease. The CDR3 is CAISTDTSSYNEQFF. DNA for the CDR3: TGTGCCATCTCGACTGACACGAGCTCCTACAATGAGCAGTTCTTC.